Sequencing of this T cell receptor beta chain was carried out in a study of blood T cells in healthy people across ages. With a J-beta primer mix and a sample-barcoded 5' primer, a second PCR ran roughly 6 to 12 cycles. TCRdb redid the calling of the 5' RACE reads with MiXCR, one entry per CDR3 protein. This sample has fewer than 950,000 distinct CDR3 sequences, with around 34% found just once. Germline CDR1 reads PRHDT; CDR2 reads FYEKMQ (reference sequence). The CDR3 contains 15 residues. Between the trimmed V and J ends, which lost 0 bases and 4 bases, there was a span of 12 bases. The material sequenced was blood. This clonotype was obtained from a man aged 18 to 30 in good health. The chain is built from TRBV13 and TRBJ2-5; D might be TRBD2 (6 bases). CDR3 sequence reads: CASSLGTSGPETQYF. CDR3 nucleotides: TGTGCCAGCAGCTTAGGGACTAGTGGCCCAGAGACCCAGTACTTC.